These T cell receptor beta chains were read from a single sample in a study of cytomegalovirus exposure and HLA in healthy donors. TCRdb's table, derived via immunoSEQ multiplex PCR, lists solely in-frame clones and lacks some. The sample lists approximately 160,000 clones; less than 90% were seen once. Sample: PBMCs. The origin of the receptors is a woman aged 18-30 years in good health and CMV-seropositive. Each CDR3 is given with its conserved first and last residue. The D gene is left open where the match is weak. Size tells how often a clone was seen (once, few, many) or the class of an expanded clone, and some rows leave it out.

V	J	size	D	CDR3	DNA
TRBV6-6	TRBJ2-7	.	.	CASSYSKLGLDEQYF	TGTGCCAGCAGTTACTCGAAGCTGGGGCTAGACGAGCAGTACTTC
TRBV5-4	TRBJ1-1	.	.	CASSLEGPTEAFF	TGTGCCAGCAGCTTGGAGGGGCCCACTGAAGCTTTCTTT
TRBV27	TRBJ2-3	.	TRBD2	CASKEREYSDTQYF	TGTGCCAGCAAGGAGCGGGAGTACTCAGATACGCAGTATTTT
TRBV2	TRBJ2-7	.	.	CASSRQAIRDYEQYF	TGTGCCAGCAGCAGACAGGCTATTCGTGACTACGAGCAGTACTTC
TRBV6-1	TRBJ2-7	once	TRBD2	CASATSGSRYEQYF	TGTGCCAGTGCCACTAGCGGGAGTAGGTACGAGCAGTACTTC
TRBV4-1	TRBJ2-2	.	.	CASSQDRGAGELFF	TGCGCCAGCAGCCAAGACAGGGGAGCGGGGGAGCTGTTTTTT
TRBV2	TRBJ1-3	.	TRBD1	CASSGDRAGNTIYF	TGTGCCAGCAGTGGGGACAGGGCTGGAAACACCATATATTTT
TRBV30	TRBJ2-7	.	TRBD1	CAWRTTGGSYEQYF	TGTGCCTGGAGGACGACAGGGGGGTCCTACGAGCAGTACTTC
TRBV5-1	TRBJ2-2	.	TRBD2	CASSLAPLAGPRLDTGELFF	TGCGCCAGCAGCTTGGCCCCCCTAGCGGGCCCTCGACTCGACACCGGGGAGCTGTTTTTT
TRBV25-1	TRBJ2-2	.	TRBD2	CASSLTSAAGELFF	TGTGCCAGCAGCTTGACTAGCGCTGCCGGGGAGCTGTTTTTT
TRBV29-1	TRBJ1-1	.	.	CSVEWGLGTEAFF	TGCAGCGTTGAATGGGGACTTGGAACTGAAGCTTTCTTT
TRBV11-3	TRBJ2-3	.	TRBD2	CASSRRTSIDTQYF	TGTGCCAGCAGCCGTCGGACTAGCATAGATACGCAGTATTTT
TRBV19	TRBJ2-1	once	TRBD2	CASSSGLGLAGGADNEQFF	TGTGCCAGTAGTTCGGGCCTCGGACTAGCGGGAGGAGCGGACAATGAGCAGTTCTTC
TRBV2	TRBJ2-7	.	.	CASSGPGGQGPYF	TGTGCCAGCAGTGGCCCTGGGGGACAAGGCCCGTACTTC
TRBV11-3	TRBJ2-5	once	.	CASSPYQETQYF	TGTGCCAGCAGTCCGTACCAAGAGACCCAGTACTTC
TRBV11-1	TRBJ2-7	.	TRBD1	CASSRQGYEQYF	TGTGCCAGCAGCCGACAGGGCTACGAGCAGTACTTC
TRBV7-6	TRBJ2-7	.	TRBD2	CASSPGLAGNSYEQYF	TGTGCCAGCAGTCCGGGACTAGCGGGCAATTCCTACGAGCAGTACTTC
TRBV5-1	TRBJ2-7	.	TRBD2	CASSLAGLAGTYEQYF	TGCGCCAGCAGCTTGGCGGGGCTAGCGGGGACCTACGAGCAGTACTTC
TRBV6-1	TRBJ1-2	few	.	CASSEGENYGYTF	TGTGCCAGCAGTGAAGGGGAGAACTATGGCTACACCTTC
TRBV11-2	TRBJ2-2	.	.	CASSLLPRGTGELFF	TGTGCCAGCAGCTTACTACCCCGCGGAACCGGGGAGCTGTTTTTT
TRBV4-2	TRBJ2-5	.	TRBD2	CASSPGTSVETQYF	TGTGCCAGCAGCCCGGGGACTAGCGTAGAGACCCAGTACTTC
TRBV6-1	TRBJ2-1	.	.	CASSGAGSYNEQFF	TGTGCCAGCAGTGGTGCGGGATCCTACAATGAGCAGTTCTTC
TRBV28	TRBJ2-5	.	TRBD2	CASNLGGSQETQYF	TGTGCCAGCAATCTCGGGGGGTCCCAAGAGACCCAGTACTTC
TRBV30	TRBJ1-1	.	TRBD1	CAWSPPRTGRFTEAFF	TGTGCCTGGAGTCCTCCGAGGACAGGGAGATTCACTGAAGCTTTCTTT
TRBV7-2	TRBJ1-1	.	TRBD1	CASSLRAGGADMNTEAFF	TGTGCCAGCAGCTTACGGGCAGGGGGCGCCGATATGAACACTGAAGCTTTCTTT
TRBV7-2	TRBJ2-2	.	TRBD1	CASSPTRTGMNTGELFF	TGTGCCAGCAGCCCAACAAGGACAGGAATGAACACCGGGGAGCTGTTTTTT
TRBV5-1	TRBJ2-1	.	TRBD2	CASSLSGSNEQFF	TGCGCCAGCAGCCTAAGCGGGAGTAATGAGCAGTTCTTC
TRBV5-6	TRBJ2-7	.	TRBD1	CASSDLQGASYEQYF	TGTGCCAGCAGTGATTTACAGGGGGCATCGTACGAGCAGTACTTC
TRBV30	TRBJ1-2	.	.	CAWSPRGGERGGYTF	TGTGCCTGGAGTCCACGGGGGGGTGAGAGGGGTGGCTACACCTTC
TRBV11-3	TRBJ2-7	.	TRBD1	CASSSPRQGAHEQYF	TGTGCCAGCAGCTCCCCCCGACAGGGGGCCCACGAGCAGTACTTC
TRBV28	TRBJ2-2	.	.	CASAAPSNTGELFF	TGTGCCAGTGCGGCACCCTCGAACACCGGGGAGCTGTTTTTT
TRBV28	TRBJ1-5	once	.	CASSLPSTGNQPQHF	TGTGCCAGCAGTCTTCCTTCTACAGGGAATCAGCCCCAGCATTTT
TRBV13	TRBJ2-7	.	TRBD2	CASSRTSGTYEQYF	TGTGCCAGCAGCCGGACTAGCGGTACGTACGAGCAGTACTTC
TRBV19	TRBJ2-7	.	.	CASSIEQGTVYEQYF	TGTGCCAGTAGTATTGAACAGGGTACGGTTTACGAGCAGTACTTC
TRBV7-3	TRBJ2-6	.	TRBD2	CATPGEGNSGANVLTF	TGTGCCACTCCGGGGGAGGGGAATTCTGGGGCCAACGTCCTGACTTTC
TRBV6-5	TRBJ1-2	.	TRBD1	CASSSLRGTTGGYTF	TGTGCCAGCAGTTCCCTCAGGGGGACAACAGGTGGCTACACCTTC
TRBV5-1	TRBJ2-6	.	.	CASRSVSGANVLTF	TGCGCCAGCAGATCAGTTTCTGGGGCCAACGTCCTGACTTTC
TRBV6-5	TRBJ2-1	.	TRBD1	CASSSRGQWFF	TGTGCCAGCAGTTCCCGGGGACAGTGGTTCTTC
TRBV25-1	TRBJ2-4	.	TRBD1	CASSIQGYIQYF	TGTGCCAGCAGTATACAGGGGTACATTCAGTACTTC
TRBV5-8	TRBJ1-2	.	TRBD1	CASSPIHERGRMRGFYGYTF	TGTGCCAGTTCACCTATCCACGAGAGGGGGCGCATGAGGGGATTCTATGGCTACACCTTC
TRBV5-1	TRBJ2-2	.	.	CASRPVMTVNTGELFF	TGCGCCAGCAGGCCTGTGATGACTGTAAACACCGGGGAGCTGTTTTTT
TRBV27	TRBJ2-7	.	TRBD2	CASSGAGGPYEQYF	TGTGCCAGCAGTGGCGCGGGAGGGCCCTACGAGCAGTACTTC
TRBV7-3	TRBJ2-3	.	.	CASSLSCRGTDTQYF	TGTGCCAGCAGCTTAAGTTGTCGGGGCACAGATACGCAGTATTTT
TRBV9	TRBJ1-1	.	.	CASSTRGAENTEAFF	TGTGCCAGCAGCACCCGTGGGGCAGAGAACACTGAAGCTTTCTTT
TRBV4-2	TRBJ2-2	once	TRBD2	CASSQGLAAGNTGELFF	TGTGCCAGCAGCCAAGGACTAGCGGCTGGGAACACCGGGGAGCTGTTTTTT
TRBV9	TRBJ1-2	once	.	CASSVEGRVGYGYTF	TGTGCCAGCAGCGTAGAAGGGAGAGTGGGGTATGGCTACACCTTC
TRBV6-5	TRBJ1-4	.	.	CASSYSAAPTNEKLFF	TGTGCCAGCAGTTACTCGGCGGCTCCAACTAATGAAAAACTGTTTTTT
TRBV7-9	TRBJ2-3	.	TRBD2	CASSSLAGTDTQYF	TGTGCCAGCAGCTCCCTAGCGGGAACAGATACGCAGTATTTT
TRBV7-9	TRBJ2-1	.	TRBD2	CASSLAGAGGSEQFF	TGTGCCAGCAGCTTAGCTGGGGCCGGGGGGAGTGAGCAGTTCTTC
TRBV19	TRBJ2-7	.	.	CASSIDRGSGQYF	TGTGCCAGTAGTATAGATCGGGGGTCGGGGCAGTACTTC
TRBV19	TRBJ1-2	.	TRBD1	CASSKGQGIGGYTF	TGTGCCAGTAGCAAGGGACAGGGGATTGGTGGCTACACCTTC
TRBV2	TRBJ1-5	.	.	CASSDSENSNQPQHF	TGTGCCAGCAGTGATTCGGAGAATAGCAATCAGCCCCAGCATTTT